This T cell receptor beta chain is drawn from a study of cytomegalovirus exposure and HLA in healthy donors. Notes on the study in general: While the bulk of TCR sequences proved rare, some public TCRs turned up in many donors. Later, an analysis found that TCR clusters from the first cohort tended to co-occur in the 120 validation repertoires. The classifier reportedly diagnosed cytomegalovirus status with high sensitivity and specificity.

Note on this clone: Its antigen is currently unknown.

Method: immunoSEQ multiplex PCR; TCRdb's copy keeps in-frame clones and lacks some. The sample holds about 120,000 clones, roughly 83% seen once. J lost 7 bases, V lost 1 base, and 5 bases had no gene match. Germline V gene data show CDR1 as SGHTA and CDR2 as FQGNSA. The CDR3 totals 14 residues. The sequence was obtained from a man younger than 30 in good health and CMV-seronegative. V is TRBV7-2 and J is TRBJ2-7, with 9 bases lining up with TRBD2. The sample consisted of PBMCs. The CDR3: CASSLGLAGREQYF. Here the CDR3 DNA reads TGTGCCAGCAGCTTAGGTCTAGCGGGGAGGGAGCAGTACTTC.